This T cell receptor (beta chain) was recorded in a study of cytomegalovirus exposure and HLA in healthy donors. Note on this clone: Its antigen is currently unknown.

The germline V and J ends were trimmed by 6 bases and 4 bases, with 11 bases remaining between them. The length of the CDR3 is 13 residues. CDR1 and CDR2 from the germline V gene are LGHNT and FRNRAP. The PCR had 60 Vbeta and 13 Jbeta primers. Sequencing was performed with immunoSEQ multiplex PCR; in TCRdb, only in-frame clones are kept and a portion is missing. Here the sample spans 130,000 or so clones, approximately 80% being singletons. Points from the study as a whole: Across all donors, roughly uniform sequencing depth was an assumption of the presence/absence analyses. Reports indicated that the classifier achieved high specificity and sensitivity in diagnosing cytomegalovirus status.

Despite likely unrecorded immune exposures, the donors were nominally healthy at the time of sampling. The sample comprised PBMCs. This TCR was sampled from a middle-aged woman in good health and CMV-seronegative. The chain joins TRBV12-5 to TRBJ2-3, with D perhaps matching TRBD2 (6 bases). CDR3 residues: CASGPGRPDTQYF. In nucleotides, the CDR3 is TGTGCTAGTGGCCCAGGGAGGCCAGATACGCAGTATTTT.